The 10 T cell receptor beta chains in this list originate from one sample, sequenced in a study of blood T cell repertoires in COVID-19. Some clones are missing from TCRdb's copy, which holds only in-frame ones; the method was immunoSEQ multiplex PCR. This sample has about 48,000 clones; approximately 86% occur once, and the top ten carry around 2.9%. Sequences were obtained from peripheral blood. These receptors were collected from a woman aged 80 or over with acute or convalescent COVID-19.

The chain has TRBV5-4 and TRBJ2-3; 11 nucleotides agree with TRBD1. The CDR3 covers 16 residues. From germline, CDR1 is SGHNT and CDR2 YYREEE (reference sequence). With V trimmed by 3 bases and J by 6 bases, 9 bases remained unmatched. CDR3 DNA: TGTGCCAGCAGCTCCGGACAGGGGGCTTTTTGGGATACGCAGTATTTT. It translates to CASSSGQGAFWDTQYF.

The chain recombines TRBV7-9 with TRBJ2-5; 14 bases agree with TRBD2. The CDR3 sequence is 17 residues long. Trimming cost V 5 bases and J 3 bases; bases outside gene matches: 8. Germline CDR1 reads SEHNR; CDR2 reads FQNEAQ (reference sequence). CDR3 amino acids: CASSGLPGLAGEETQYF. The CDR3 bases are TGTGCCAGCAGCGGACTACCGGGACTAGCGGGGGAAGAGACCCAGTACTTC.

The chain is built from TRBV4-2 and TRBJ2-1; 14 bases match TRBD2. The CDR3 spans 16 residues. V dropped 4 bases and J dropped 4; count of bases not matched to a gene: 3. Germline V gene lookup returns CDR1 LGHNA and CDR2 YNFKEQ. CDR3 region: CASSLRTSGGYNEQFF. In DNA form, the CDR3 reads TGTGCCAGCAGCCTACGGACTAGCGGGGGGTACAATGAGCAGTTCTTC.

The chain combines TRBV3-1 (or the pseudogene TRBV3-2) with TRBJ1-3; D is unclear. The CDR3 extends over 15 amino acids. The germline V gene has CDR1 LGHDT and CDR2 YNNKEL (reference sequence). Trimming removed 5 bases from V and 0 bases from J, with 11 bases in between. The CDR3 nucleotides read TGTGCCAGCAGCTCCTACTCTTTCTCTGGAAACACCATATATTTT. This translates into CASSSYSFSGNTIYF.

The gene calls are TRBV2 and TRBJ2-2; 12 bases map to TRBD1. V trimming: 5 bases; J trimming: 6 bases; junction bases outside the gene matches: 7. CDR1 SNHLY and CDR2 FYNNEI come from the germline V gene. The CDR3 extends over 16 amino acids. In DNA, the CDR3 is TGTGCCAGCAGTCTGGGACAGGGGGCGCGGGCCGGGGAGCTGTTTTTT. Its protein product is CASSLGQGARAGELFF.

This clone appeared a single time. The chain employs TRBV6-2 or TRBV6-3 and TRBJ2-2; 8 bases agree with TRBD2. Trimming removed 5 bases from V and 2 bases from J; junction bases left unmatched: 4. This CDR3 region has 15 residues. Per the germline V gene, CDR1 is MNHEY and CDR2 is SVGEGT. CDR3 nucleotides: TGTGCCAGCAGTGTAGCGGGGTTAAACACCGGGGAGCTGTTTTTT. Amino acids: CASSVAGLNTGELFF.

V gene TRBV4-1 combines with J gene TRBJ1-4; a weak D match, TRBD1 (6 bases). The CDR3 contains 16 residues. Trimming pared 4 bases from V and 3 bases from J, leaving 15 bases between. Germline V CDR1 and CDR2: MGHRA, YSYEKL. CDR3 bases: TGCGCCAGCAGCCTAGGGACCCAGGGGCCTAATGAAAAACTGTTTTTT. It specifies CASSLGTQGPNEKLFF.

The J gene is TRBJ1-1, the V gene TRBV27; 7 bases line up with TRBD1. Trimming took 5 bases from V and 2 from J; bases not matched to a gene: 11. The CDR3 runs 16 residues. Germline V gene lookup returns CDR1 MNHEY and CDR2 SMNVEV (reference sequence). The CDR3 sequence: CASSPRGPVRNTEAFF. The CDR3 DNA reads TGTGCCAGCAGTCCAAGGGGGCCAGTCAGAAACACTGAAGCTTTCTTT.

Here the CDR3 DNA reads TGCGCCAGCAGCCTCCATACGGGACAGACGAACACTGAAGCTTTCTTT. Amino acids: CASSLHTGQTNTEAFF. The V gene is TRBV5-1, the J gene TRBJ1-1, with 7 bases identical to TRBD1. The length of the CDR3 is 16 residues. Germline CDR1 is SGHRS and CDR2 is YFSETQ. With 4 bases clipped from V and 1 base from J, the junction kept 10 bases outside the gene matches.

The V gene is TRBV20-1, the J gene TRBJ1-1; unclear D gene. Germline values: CDR1 DFQATT, CDR2 SNEGSKA (reference sequence). V shed 6 bases and J shed 7 bases, with 12 bases lying between them. The CDR3 has 11 residues. CDR3 bases: TGCAGTGCCTTACCCGGGATTGAAGCTTTCTTT. It encodes CSALPGIEAFF.